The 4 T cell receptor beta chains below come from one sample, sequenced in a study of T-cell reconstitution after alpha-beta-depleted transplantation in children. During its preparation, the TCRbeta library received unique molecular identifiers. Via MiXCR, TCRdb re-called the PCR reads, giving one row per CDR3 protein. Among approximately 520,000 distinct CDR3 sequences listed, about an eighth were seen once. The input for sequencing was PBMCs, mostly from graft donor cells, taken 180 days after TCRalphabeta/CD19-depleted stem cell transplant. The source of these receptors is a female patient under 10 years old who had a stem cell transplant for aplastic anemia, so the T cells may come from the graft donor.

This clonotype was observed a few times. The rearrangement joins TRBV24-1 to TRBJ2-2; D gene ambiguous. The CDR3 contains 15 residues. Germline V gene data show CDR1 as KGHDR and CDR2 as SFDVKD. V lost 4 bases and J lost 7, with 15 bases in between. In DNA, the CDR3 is TGTGCCACCAGTGAAAACCTTCCTCGAAACGGGGAGCTGTTTTTT. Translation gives CATSENLPRNGELFF.

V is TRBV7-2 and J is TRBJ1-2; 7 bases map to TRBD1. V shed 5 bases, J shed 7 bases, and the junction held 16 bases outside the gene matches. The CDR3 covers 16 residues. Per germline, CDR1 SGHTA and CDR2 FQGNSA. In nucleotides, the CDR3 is TGTGCCAGCAGCCCCTTGCCGGCAAGCAGGGGGGCTGGCTACACCTTC. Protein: CASSPLPASRGAGYTF.

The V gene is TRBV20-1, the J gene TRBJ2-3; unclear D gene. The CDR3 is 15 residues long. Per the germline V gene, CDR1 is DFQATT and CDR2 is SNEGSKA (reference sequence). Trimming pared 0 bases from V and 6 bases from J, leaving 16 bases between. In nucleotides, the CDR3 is TGCAGTGCTAGAGATTCTCCAGGAACGGGTGATACGCAGTATTTT. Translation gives CSARDSPGTGDTQYF.

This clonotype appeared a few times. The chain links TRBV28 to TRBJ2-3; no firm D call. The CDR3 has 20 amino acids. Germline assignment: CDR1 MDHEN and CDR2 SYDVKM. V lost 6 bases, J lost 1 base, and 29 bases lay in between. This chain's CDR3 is CASRTPLWPLPGDGTDTQYF. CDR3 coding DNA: TGTGCCAGCAGGACACCTCTCTGGCCCTTGCCGGGCGATGGCACAGATACGCAGTATTTT.